Here is one TCR beta chain with its context. The antigen remains undetermined. This sample is part of a study of response to subunit inactivated influenza vaccine. Study results and limitations: A suggestion made by the authors is that each seasonal influenza vaccination recruits few new T cells.

With 0 bases clipped from V and 8 bases from J, the junction kept 14 bases outside the gene matches. CDR1 is SGHDT and CDR2 is YYEEEE in the germline V gene. The CDR3 consists of 17 residues. One entry per CDR3 protein, called by TCRdb with MiXCR from the RT-PCR reads. The sample lists approximately 520,000 distinct CDR3 sequences; about 25% were seen once. Sequenced here: CD4+ T cells sorted from PBMCs, sampled 5 to 6 days after vaccination. The chain combines TRBV5-6 with TRBJ2-1; 7 nucleotides match TRBD2. The TCR was taken from a man aged 50 or older who received an inactivated influenza vaccine. The CDR3 spells CASSLVQRTRVVDEQFF. CDR3 in DNA: TGTGCCAGCAGCTTGGTTCAGCGGACTAGAGTTGTGGATGAGCAGTTCTTC.